This T cell receptor beta chain was documented in a study of breast tumors, draining lymph nodes, adjacent tissues. Breast cancer patients provided tissue from their axillary draining lymph nodes. Details on this clonotype: The antigen is not known.

Points from the study as a whole: Findings are consistent with lymph node origin and intratumoral expansion of most tumor T cells. Tumors had less TCR diversity than lymph nodes, more than nontumor tissue. The lymph node origin of tumor T cells was framed as consistent with a hypothesis, not demonstrated.

V was trimmed by 3 bases and J by 11 bases, leaving 18 bases between them. The germline V gene encodes CDR1 SGHRS and CDR2 YFSETQ. The CDR3 totals 14 residues. TCRdb called the multiplex PCR reads again in MiXCR, with one record for every CDR3 protein. Of about 230,000 distinct CDR3 sequences listed, about a third were seen once; the top ten hold about 1.4%. The sequence was collected from a female donor with breast cancer. Some clones in this sample may be carry-over from other donors' samples. The chain joins TRBV5-1 to TRBJ1-5, with a tentative D call TRBD1 (5 bases). The specimen was axillary lymph node tissue. CDR3 sequence reads: CASSWGRPQETQHF. In nucleotides, the CDR3 is TGCGCCAGCAGCTGGGGCAGACCACAAGAGACCCAGCATTTT.